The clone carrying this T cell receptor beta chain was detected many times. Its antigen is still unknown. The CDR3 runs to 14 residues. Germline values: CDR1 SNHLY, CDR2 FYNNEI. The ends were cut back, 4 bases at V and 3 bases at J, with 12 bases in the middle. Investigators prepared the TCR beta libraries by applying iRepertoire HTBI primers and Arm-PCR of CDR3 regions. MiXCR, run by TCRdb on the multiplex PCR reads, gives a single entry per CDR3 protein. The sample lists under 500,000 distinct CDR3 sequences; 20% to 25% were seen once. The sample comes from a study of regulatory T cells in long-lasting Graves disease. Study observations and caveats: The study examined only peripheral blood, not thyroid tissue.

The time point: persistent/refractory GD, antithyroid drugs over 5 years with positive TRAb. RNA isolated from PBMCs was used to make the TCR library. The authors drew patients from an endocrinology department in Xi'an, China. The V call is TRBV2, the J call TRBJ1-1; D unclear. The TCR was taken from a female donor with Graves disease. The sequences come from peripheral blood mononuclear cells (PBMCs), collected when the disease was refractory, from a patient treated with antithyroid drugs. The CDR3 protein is CASSAGRWDTEAFF. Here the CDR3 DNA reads TGTGCCAGCAGTGCCGGGCGGTGGGACACTGAAGCTTTCTTT.